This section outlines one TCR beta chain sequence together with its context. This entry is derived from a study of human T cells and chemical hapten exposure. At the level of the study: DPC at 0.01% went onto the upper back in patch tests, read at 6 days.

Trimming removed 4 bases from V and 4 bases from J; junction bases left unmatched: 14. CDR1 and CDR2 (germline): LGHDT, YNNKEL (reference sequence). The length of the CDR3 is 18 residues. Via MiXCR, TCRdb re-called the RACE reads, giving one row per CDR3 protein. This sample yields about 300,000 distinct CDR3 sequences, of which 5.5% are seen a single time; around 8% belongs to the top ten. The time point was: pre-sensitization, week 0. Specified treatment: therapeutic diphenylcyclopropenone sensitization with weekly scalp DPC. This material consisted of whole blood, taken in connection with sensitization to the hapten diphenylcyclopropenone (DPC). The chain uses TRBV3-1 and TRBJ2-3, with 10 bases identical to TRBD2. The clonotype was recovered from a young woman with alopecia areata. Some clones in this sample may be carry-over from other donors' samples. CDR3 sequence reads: CASSPRLLTSGVSDTQYF. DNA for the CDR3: TGTGCCAGCAGCCCCCGCTTGCTAACTAGCGGGGTGTCAGATACGCAGTATTTT.